This T cell receptor beta chain derives from a study of neurological immune-mediated disorders. The germline CDR1 and CDR2 sequences are MGHRA and YSYEKL. V was clipped by 0 bases and J by 3 bases, with 9 bases between them. The length of the CDR3 is 15 residues. This clonotype was picked up many times. TCRdb re-analysed the 5' RACE reads in MiXCR, keeping a single row per CDR3 protein. The sample lists more than 45,000 distinct CDR3 sequences; more than 3% were seen once. The clonotype originates from a man aged 30 to 45 with multiple sclerosis. The sample was PBMCs. The rearrangement uses TRBV4-1 and TRBJ1-3, with D unclear. The DNA of the CDR3 is TGCGCCAGCAGCCAAGATCCCGCCAGTGGAAACACCATATATTTT. Translating it yields CASSQDPASGNTIYF.